A selection of T cell receptor beta chains follows, all from one sample in a study of cytomegalovirus exposure and HLA in healthy donors. Produced via immunoSEQ multiplex PCR; TCRdb's table is partial and in-frame only. The sample carries over 200,000 clones, just under 85% recorded once. What was sequenced was PBMCs. These receptors all come from a woman aged 40 to 50 in good health and CMV-seronegative. CDR3s include the opening cysteine and the closing phenylalanine or tryptophan. The order of the fields is D gene, V gene, J gene, clone size, CDR3 protein, CDR3 DNA. A D gene is named only where the DNA matches it firmly. Clone size, where shown, is once, few, many, or a class for clones that have expanded.

>-|TRBV5-1|TRBJ2-7|-
CASSLAGVLYEQYF
TGCGCCAGCAGCTTGGCCGGGGTACTTTACGAGCAGTACTTC
>-|TRBV5-4|TRBJ1-2|-
CASSRLLGQGLYGYTF
TGTGCCAGCAGTAGGTTGTTGGGGCAGGGACTCTATGGCTACACCTTC
>-|TRBV28|TRBJ1-2|-
CASSSHYTERNYGYTF
TGTGCCAGCAGTTCGCATTATACAGAACGAAACTATGGCTACACCTTC
>TRBD2|TRBV4-3|TRBJ2-2|-
CASSRLTGGYTGELFF
TGCGCCAGCAGCAGATTGACGGGGGGATACACCGGGGAGCTGTTTTTT
>TRBD1|TRBV5-1|TRBJ2-7|-
CASSLVGTGNNHEQYF
TGCGCCAGCAGCTTGGTGGGGACAGGGAACAACCACGAGCAGTACTTC
>-|TRBV29-1|TRBJ2-7|-
CSVEVAVAGQAISYEQYF
TGCAGCGTTGAAGTAGCGGTGGCAGGGCAGGCTATATCCTACGAGCAGTACTTC
>-|TRBV2|TRBJ2-7|-
CASSDSGFPYEQYF
TGTGCCAGCAGTGACTCGGGATTCCCATACGAGCAGTACTTC
>TRBD1|TRBV6-6|TRBJ1-4|once
CASRVGGAEEKLFF
TGTGCCAGCAGGGTAGGGGGCGCAGAAGAAAAACTGTTTTTT
>-|TRBV14|TRBJ2-7|-
CASRPSGSYEQYF
TGTGCCAGCAGGCCGTCAGGGTCCTACGAGCAGTACTTC
>-|TRBV4-1|TRBJ1-4|-
CASSQGTAGYEKLFF
TGCGCCAGCAGCCAAGGAACGGCGGGTTATGAAAAACTGTTTTTT
>-|TRBV5-1|TRBJ2-2|-
CASTETVFGAGELFF
TGCGCCAGCACTGAGACAGTCTTCGGAGCCGGGGAGCTGTTTTTT
>-|TRBV6-5|TRBJ2-3|once
CASSYQGLGTDTQYF
TGTGCCAGCAGTTACCAGGGGCTGGGCACAGATACGCAGTATTTT
>-|TRBV28|TRBJ2-7|-
CASSTPGRTYEQYF
TGTGCCAGCAGTACACCAGGGAGGACCTACGAGCAGTACTTC
>-|TRBV5-5|TRBJ2-7|few
CASSLEPQAYEQYF
TGTGCCAGCAGCTTAGAGCCACAGGCCTACGAGCAGTACTTC
>-|TRBV5-1|TRBJ2-7|-
CASSFNGVYEQYF
TGCGCCAGCAGCTTTAATGGAGTGTACGAGCAGTACTTC
>TRBD2|TRBV5-1|TRBJ2-1|-
CASSFLAGAPGNEQFF
TGCGCCAGCAGCTTCCTAGCGGGGGCCCCAGGGAATGAGCAGTTCTTC
>-|TRBV30|TRBJ1-1|few
CAWEGRPARTEAFF
TGTGCCTGGGAGGGCAGGCCGGCTCGCACTGAAGCTTTCTTT
>TRBD2|TRBV5-5|TRBJ2-3|once
CASRPRLASTDTQYF
TGTGCCAGCAGGCCCAGACTAGCTAGCACAGATACGCAGTATTTT
>-|TRBV7-8|TRBJ2-5|-
CASSPAGPGETQYF
TGTGCCAGCAGCCCGGCGGGGCCAGGAGAGACCCAGTACTTC
>-|TRBV11-2|TRBJ1-1|once
CASSSDRLNTEAFF
TGTGCCAGCAGCTCGGACAGATTGAACACTGAAGCTTTCTTT
>-|TRBV7-9|TRBJ2-5|-
CASSSPRSQETQYF
TGTGCCAGCAGCTCGCCTCGGTCACAAGAGACCCAGTACTTC
>TRBD1|TRBV19|TRBJ1-1|few
CASRYRGHTEAFF
TGTGCCAGTAGATACAGGGGGCACACTGAAGCTTTCTTT
>-|TRBV7-8|TRBJ1-4|-
CASSLEGFKLFF
TGTGCCAGCAGCTTAGAGGGGTTCAAACTGTTTTTT
>TRBD1|TRBV5-1|TRBJ2-1|-
CASSFGTGDHNEQFF
TGCGCCAGCAGCTTCGGGACAGGAGACCACAATGAGCAGTTCTTC
>-|TRBV11-3|TRBJ2-5|-
CASSLDGGETQYF
TGTGCCAGCAGCTTGGACGGAGGAGAGACCCAGTACTTC
>-|TRBV6-4|TRBJ2-2|-
CASSDGGGGELFF
TGTGCCAGCAGCGACGGGGGAGGCGGGGAGCTGTTTTTT
>TRBD2|TRBV5-1|TRBJ2-3|-
CASSSFSGGKYLIGHTQYF
TGCGCCAGCAGCTCATTTAGCGGGGGGAAATATCTTATCGGCCATACGCAGTATTTT